Following are 10 T cell receptor beta chains from one sample sequenced in a study of cytomegalovirus exposure and HLA in healthy donors. The PCR contained 60 Vbeta and 13 Jbeta primers. Here immunoSEQ multiplex PCR was the method, and the copy in TCRdb shows in-frame clones only, minus some. The sample carries 200,000 or so clones, about 90% recorded once. Sequencing input: PBMCs. All receptors come from a girl under three years old in good health and CMV-seronegative.

The chain has TRBV30 and TRBJ2-3, with TRBD2 matching 12 bases. This CDR3 has 13 amino acids. After removal of 8 bases from V and 1 base from J, the junction contained 1 base not matched to a gene. Germline V gives CDR1 GTSNPN, CDR2 SVGIG (reference sequence). This CDR3 reads CALAGGGTDTQYF. The CDR3, as DNA: TGTGCCCTAGCGGGGGGGGGCACAGATACGCAGTATTTT.

CDR3 DNA sequence: TGTGCCAGCAGCTTTGAGAGGAGGGTTGGGGATGGCTACACCTTC. This sequence encodes CASSFERRVGDGYTF. The chain has TRBV5-4 and TRBJ1-2; D gene ambiguous. This CDR3 has 15 amino acids. Germline V gives CDR1 SGHNT, CDR2 YYREEE (reference sequence). Deletions cut 2 bases from V and 6 bases from J, with 17 bases between.

In nucleotides, the CDR3 is TGTGCCAGCAGCTTGGGGGGACAGGGGGTGACAGATACGCAGTATTTT. Translating it yields CASSLGGQGVTDTQYF. The chain combines TRBV5-4 with TRBJ2-3, with 11 bases lining up with TRBD1. This CDR3 has 16 amino acids. The V gene end was trimmed by 0 bases and the J gene end by 3 bases; junction bases not matched to a gene: 3. Germline CDR1 and CDR2: SGHNT and YYREEE (reference sequence).

The chain uses TRBV7-2 and TRBJ2-3, with D unresolved. The CDR3 runs 14 residues. Trimming cost V 3 bases and J 6 bases, with 13 bases left between them. Germline loops: CDR1 SGHTA, CDR2 FQGNSA. CDR3 bases: TGTGCCAGCAGCTTTAGGCGGCCCCAGGATACGCAGTATTTT. Its protein product is CASSFRRPQDTQYF. Based on the CDR3 plus reference TRBV7-2 and TRBJ2-3, the full variable domain is GAGVSQSPSNKVTEKGKDVELRCDPISGHTALYWYRQSLGQGLEFLIYFQGNSAPDKSGLPSDRFSAERTGGSVSTLTIQRTQQEDSAVYLCASSFRRPQDTQYFGPGTRLTVL.

This rearrangement joins TRBV10-3 to TRBJ1-2, with D possibly being TRBD1 (5 bases). The ends were cut back, 2 bases at V and 8 bases at J, with 15 bases in the middle. Germline CDR1 is ENHRY and CDR2 is SYGVKD. This CDR3 is built from 14 residues. Here the CDR3 DNA reads TGTGCCATCAGTGAGGGAAGGGGCATGGGCGGCTACACCTTC. Translated, it gives CAISEGRGMGGYTF.

J is TRBJ1-2 and V is TRBV9; possible D gene TRBD1, 6 bases. The germline V gene has CDR1 SGDLS and CDR2 YYNGEE. The CDR3 has 17 amino acids. Trimming shortened V by 0 bases and J by 4 bases, and 19 bases separated the two germline ends. DNA of the CDR3: TGTGCCAGCAGCGTAGGTTCGTGGACCCGAGGGGGCTATGGCTACACCTTC. This sequence encodes CASSVGSWTRGGYGYTF. Based on the CDR3 plus reference TRBV9 and TRBJ1-2, the full variable domain is DSGVTQTPKHLITATGQRVTLRCSPRSGDLSVYWYQQSLDQGLQFLIQYYNGEERAKGNILERFSAQQFPDLHSELNLSSLELGDSALYFCASSVGSWTRGGYGYTFGSGTRLTVV.

This clone was picked up a small number of times. The J gene is TRBJ2-1, the V gene TRBV19, with 8 bases aligning to TRBD2. V shed 4 bases and J 8 bases; nucleotides not matched to a gene: 10. Germline assignment: CDR1 LNHDA and CDR2 SQIVND (reference sequence). The CDR3 runs 15 residues. CDR3 in amino acids: CASSTHGAGGDEQFF. CDR3 bases: TGTGCCAGTAGTACCCACGGGGCGGGAGGCGATGAGCAGTTCTTC.

V usage is TRBV15 and J usage is TRBJ1-1, with 7 bases identical to TRBD1. J lost 1 base, V lost 1 base, and 9 bases had no gene match. This CDR3 comprises 17 residues. The germline CDR1 and CDR2 sequences are LNHNV and YYDKDF (reference sequence). In DNA form, the CDR3 reads TGTGCCACCAGCAGAGGACAAGGGGGCGCATGGAACACTGAAGCTTTCTTT. As protein: CATSRGQGGAWNTEAFF.

The rearrangement joins TRBV7-8 to TRBJ2-5; D is undetermined. The DNA end is more similar to TRBJ2-7, so the J call may be wrong. This CDR3 comprises 14 residues. Germline CDR1 reads SGHVS; CDR2 reads FQNEAQ. CDR3 nucleotides: TGTGCCAGCAGCTTACGCGGAGTCTCCTACGAGCAGTACTTC. Translation gives CASSLRGVSYEQYF.

The gene calls are TRBV4-2 and TRBJ2-2; the match to TRBD1 covers 9 bases. The J segment lost 0 bases and the V segment lost 4 bases, leaving 27 bases of the junction unmatched. Per germline, CDR1 LGHNA and CDR2 YNFKEQ. The CDR3 sequence is 24 residues long. CDR3 DNA: TGTGCCAGCAGCCCACCACTCACTACTGTGGGACAGGGCTTCTTATACTCGAACACCGGGGAGCTGTTTTTT. Its protein product is CASSPPLTTVGQGFLYSNTGELFF.